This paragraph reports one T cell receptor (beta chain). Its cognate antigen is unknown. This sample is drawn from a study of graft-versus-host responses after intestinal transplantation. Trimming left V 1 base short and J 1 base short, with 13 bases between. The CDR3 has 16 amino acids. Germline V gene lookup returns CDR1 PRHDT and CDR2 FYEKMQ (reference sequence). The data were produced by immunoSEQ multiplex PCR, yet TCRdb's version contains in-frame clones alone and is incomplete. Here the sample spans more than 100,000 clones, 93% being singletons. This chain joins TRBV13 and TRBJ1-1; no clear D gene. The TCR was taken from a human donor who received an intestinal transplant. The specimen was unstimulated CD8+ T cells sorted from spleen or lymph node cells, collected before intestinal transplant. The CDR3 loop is CASSLDGRWGNTEAFF. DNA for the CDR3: TGTGCCAGCAGCTTAGATGGGAGGTGGGGGAACACTGAAGCTTTCTTT.